Listed below are T cell receptor beta chains from one sample, sequenced in a study of blood T cell repertoires in COVID-19. The repertoire was sequenced with immunoSEQ multiplex PCR; TCRdb's copy has only in-frame clones and lacks some. The repertoire holds 45,000 to 55,000 clones, roughly 87% seen once, with nearly 7.5% in the top ten. Sequencing used peripheral blood. The receptors here all came from a man aged 55 to 69 with active COVID-19. The CDR3 runs from the conserved cysteine through the conserved F or W. D genes are given only for firm matches. Some rows have no size entry. The others give once, few or many, or a class for an expanded clone.

D gene,clone size,V gene,J gene,CDR3 DNA,CDR3 protein
-,once,TRBV28,TRBJ1-2,TGTGCCAGCAGTCGCTACACAGGGAGGGGGGAAGACACCTTC,CASSRYTGRGEDTF
TRBD2,-,TRBV3-1/TRBV3-2,TRBJ2-3,TGTGCCAGCAGCCCCAGGCCCGGGGGGAATGGAACAGATACGCAGTATTTT,CASSPRPGGNGTDTQYF
TRBD1,-,TRBV28,TRBJ1-2,TGTGCCAGCAGTCCCCCCGGGCAGGGGGATGGCTACACCTTC,CASSPPGQGDGYTF
-,once,TRBV27,TRBJ1-6,TGTGCCAGCAGATTGGTCGAGAATTCACCCCTCCACTTT,CASRLVENSPLHF
-,few,TRBV19,TRBJ2-1,TGTGCCAGTAGTATGTGGGAGGCCCACAATGAGCAGTTCTTC,CASSMWEAHNEQFF
-,-,TRBV6-6,TRBJ1-2,TGTGCCAGCAGATCCAGCGGACAGACTGCCTATGGCTACACCTTC,CASRSSGQTAYGYTF
-,-,TRBV28,TRBJ2-1,TGTGCCAGCAGTTTGGAGGGTGCCTACAATGAGCAGTTCTTC,CASSLEGAYNEQFF
TRBD1,-,TRBV27,TRBJ1-6,TGTGCCAGCAGATCGGGACAGCCTAATTCACCCCTCCACTTT,CASRSGQPNSPLHF
-,-,TRBV28,TRBJ2-7,TGTGCCAGCAGTTTGGTAGGGGGATACGAGCAGTACTTC,CASSLVGGYEQYF
-,-,TRBV5-4,TRBJ1-4,TGTGCCAGCAGCATAGATGGGAGTAAACTGTTTTTT,CASSIDGSKLFF
-,-,TRBV18,TRBJ1-2,TGTGCCAGCTCACCCGGTGGGCAGGCGGGGACTGGCTACACCTTC,CASSPGGQAGTGYTF
-,few,TRBV4-3,TRBJ1-6,TGCGCCAGCAGCCAAGATGGGAAGGGGTCACCCCTCCACTTT,CASSQDGKGSPLHF
TRBD2,-,TRBV6-5,TRBJ2-3,TGTGCCAGCAGTTTACAGAGCGGGGACGTAGATACGCAGTATTTT,CASSLQSGDVDTQYF
TRBD1,few,TRBV4-1,TRBJ1-1,TGCGCCAGCAGCCAAGTGCAAGTTGCGGGGACAGGGATTGAAGCTTTCTTT,CASSQVQVAGTGIEAFF
-,-,TRBV6-1,TRBJ1-5,TGTGCCAGCAGTGTTTTTTCTTTTAGTAGCAATCAGCCCCAGCATTTT,CASSVFSFSSNQPQHF
TRBD1,few,TRBV5-4,TRBJ1-2,TGTGCCAGCAGCTTCTCAGGGGGCGCGGATGGCTACACCTTC,CASSFSGGADGYTF
-,-,TRBV6-5,TRBJ2-5,TGTGCCAGCAGCACGGACACGATACAAGAGACCCAGTACTTC,CASSTDTIQETQYF
-,-,TRBV3-1/TRBV3-2,TRBJ2-2,TGTGCCAGCCGCCCTTCGACCGGGGAGCTGTTTTTT,CASRPSTGELFF
-,-,TRBV7-6,TRBJ1-2,TGTGCCAGCAGCTCGAGCCAGGAGACGGGGTACGGCTACACCTTC,CASSSSQETGYGYTF
-,few,TRBV20-1,TRBJ2-7,TGCAGTGCCCTCGGGAACGAGCAGTACTTC,CSALGNEQYF
-,-,TRBV7-8,TRBJ2-7,TGTGCCAGCAGCCCGGGACAACGCAACTACGAGCAGTACTTC,CASSPGQRNYEQYF
-,-,TRBV5-1,TRBJ2-7,TGCGCCAGCAGCCGGACAGACTCCTACGAGCAGTACTTC,CASSRTDSYEQYF
TRBD2,-,TRBV11-2,TRBJ2-7,TGTGCCAGCAGCTTAGGTTCCAGCGGGAAACTTTCCTACGAGCAGTACTTC,CASSLGSSGKLSYEQYF
-,-,TRBV24-1,TRBJ2-1,TGTGCCACCAGTGATCCCCCAGGAGGGGTCAATGAGCAGTTCTTC,CATSDPPGGVNEQFF
TRBD2,-,TRBV3-1/TRBV3-2,TRBJ2-1,TGTGCCAGCAGCCCAGAGCTAGCGGGAGTTAGTGAGCAGTTCTTC,CASSPELAGVSEQFF
-,-,TRBV6-5,TRBJ2-7,TGTGCCAGCAAGGAGGGGGGAGGGCCTTACGAGCAGTACTTC,CASKEGGGPYEQYF
TRBD2,-,TRBV19,TRBJ2-1,TGTGCCAGTAGTCGGGCTAGCGGGCCACCGTACAATGAGCAGTTCTTC,CASSRASGPPYNEQFF
TRBD2,-,TRBV6-5,TRBJ2-1,TGTGCCAGCAGTTACTCGTCGGGGGGGTACAATGAGCAGTTCTTC,CASSYSSGGYNEQFF
TRBD1,once,TRBV11-3,TRBJ2-7,TGTGCCAGCAGCTTGAGGACAGGGATGGGCTCCTACGAGCAGTACTTC,CASSLRTGMGSYEQYF
-,-,TRBV10-1,TRBJ1-4,TGCGCCAGCAGTGAGTCTGGGGGGGCTTTCCTAGAAAAACTGTTTTTT,CASSESGGAFLEKLFF
TRBD2,-,TRBV5-1,TRBJ2-3,TGCGCCAGCAGCCCGAAGGGCCAGCGGGGAGACAAAAGCACAGATACGCAGTATTTT,CASSPKGQRGDKSTDTQYF
-,once,TRBV28,TRBJ2-7,TGTGCCAGCAGTTCACCGGCTGGGGGGAAACCCTACGAGCAGTACTTC,CASSSPAGGKPYEQYF
TRBD1,-,TRBV28,TRBJ2-6,TGTGCCAGCAGTTTCGGACAGGTTGCTGGGGCCAACGTCCTGACTTTC,CASSFGQVAGANVLTF
-,-,TRBV6-6,TRBJ2-5,TGTGCCAGCAGTTACTCCACTTTGTTCAAGACCCAGTACTTC,CASSYSTLFKTQYF
TRBD1,once,TRBV7-3,TRBJ1-1,TGTGCCAGCAGCTTAAGCGGGACAGGGAACACTGAAGCTTTCTTT,CASSLSGTGNTEAFF
TRBD1,-,TRBV7-2,TRBJ2-1,TGTGCCAGCAGCCCACAGGGGGTACGGGACGGTGAGCAGTTCTTC,CASSPQGVRDGEQFF
-,-,TRBV11-3,TRBJ2-7,TGTGCCAGCAGCTATGGAGGGGAATACGAGCAGTACTTC,CASSYGGEYEQYF
-,few,TRBV5-6,TRBJ1-1,TGTGCCAGCAGCTCCAAAAAGGGAAGCGTGAGGGCTGAAGCTTTCTTT,CASSSKKGSVRAEAFF
TRBD2,-,TRBV7-9,TRBJ2-3,TGTGCCAGCAGCTTAGACCGGGGGGATGGATATTTT,CASSLDRGDGYF
TRBD1,-,TRBV29-1,TRBJ2-2,TGCAGCGTTGAAAAGGGACAGTCAGCCGGGGAGCTGTTTTTT,CSVEKGQSAGELFF
TRBD1,-,TRBV28,TRBJ2-1,TGTGCCAGCAGTGGACACGGACAGGGCCAGCAGTTCTTC,CASSGHGQGQQFF
-,once,TRBV28,TRBJ1-2,TGTGCCAGCAGTTCCCTAGGCGGTGGCTACACCTTC,CASSSLGGGYTF